The next 16 T cell receptor beta chains were all read from a single sample in a study of T cells in Graves' hyperthyroidism and ophthalmopathy (dated by TCRdb to about 2019). Libraries were constructed by multiplex PCR. Instrument on record: Illumina HiSeq 2000. The TCR beta CDR3 regions were amplified from the RNA transcripts. A first-round RT-PCR of the TCR CDR3 used the HTBI primer set with the Qiagen OneStep RT-PCR kit. TCRdb cleaned the public reads at Q25 with fastp, built clones with MiXCR and kept in-frame beta chains. Here each entry gathers all rows of one CDR3 protein and keeps the most common genes and DNA. Recorded for this sample are 500,000 to 800,000 distinct CDR3 sequences; just under 45% of them occurred a single time. The ten largest clones represent approximately 7.2% of the sample. The specimen sequenced was peripheral blood or thyroid tissue (not recorded which). The receptors shown here come from an adult man with Graves' disease, either hyperthyroidism or ophthalmopathy (not recorded which).

DNA of the CDR3: TGCAGCGCCGGCAGCGACCCTTACGAGCAGTACTTC. It translates to CSAGSDPYEQYF. The chain uses TRBV29-1 and TRBJ2-7; D is ambiguous. The V gene's germline CDR1 is SQVTM and CDR2 ANQGSEA. The CDR3 contains 12 residues. Trimming removed 7 bases at V and 4 bases at J, with 14 bases between.

The CDR3 spells CSAPSFTSGRYQETQYF. In DNA form, the CDR3 reads TGCAGTGCTCCATCCTTTACTAGCGGGAGGTACCAAGAGACCCAGTACTTC. The chain carries TRBV20-1 and TRBJ2-5; 12 bases line up with TRBD2. The CDR3 is 17 residues long. Germline V gives CDR1 DFQATT, CDR2 SNEGSKA (reference sequence). V dropped 5 bases and J dropped 0; count of bases not matched to a gene: 10.

The chain recombines TRBV24-1 with TRBJ2-2; D not certain. The CDR3 length is 13 residues. V lost 11 bases, J lost 0 bases, and 9 bases lay in between. The germline V gene has CDR1 KGHDR and CDR2 SFDVKD. The DNA of the CDR3 is TGTGCCAGCGAGTTAACGAACACCGGGGAGCTGTTTTTT. Translated, it gives CASELTNTGELFF.

This chain links TRBV6-5 with TRBJ1-5; D call uncertain. The CDR3 length is 12 residues. The germline V gene encodes CDR1 MNHEY and CDR2 SVGAGI. V was trimmed by 7 bases and J by 7 bases, leaving 11 bases between them. The CDR3 nucleotides read TGTGCCAGCACGACTTTTCAGCAGCCCCAGCATTTT. Protein sequence: CASTTFQQPQHF.

This clonotype has a handful of counts. The chain couples TRBV20-1 to TRBJ1-6, with D possibly TRBD1 on 6 matching bases. V was cut by 3 bases and J by 5 bases, with 11 bases left in between. This CDR3 has 14 residues. CDR1 DFQATT and CDR2 SNEGSKA come from the germline V gene (reference sequence). CDR3: CSASPDSNNSPLHF. CDR3 DNA sequence: TGCAGTGCTAGTCCGGACAGCAATAATTCACCCCTCCACTTT.

This clonotype was seen repeatedly, ten times or more. The chain carries TRBV5-5 and TRBJ1-5; D is unclear. Trimming shortened V by 0 bases and J by 1 base, and 5 bases separated the two germline ends. From germline, CDR1 is SGHKS and CDR2 YYEKEE (reference sequence). The length of the CDR3 is 14 residues. CDR3 nucleotide sequence: TGTGCCAGCAGCTTGGAATTCAGCAATCAGCCCCAGCATTTT. It translates to CASSLEFSNQPQHF.

The V call is TRBV7-9, the J call TRBJ1-1; TRBD1 matches 7 bases. The CDR3 loop spans 15 amino acids. Germline V gene data show CDR1 as SEHNR and CDR2 as FQNEAQ (reference sequence). V shed 5 bases and J 0 bases; nucleotides not matched to a gene: 6. The CDR3 loop reads CASSARGQLNTEAFF. In DNA, the CDR3 is TGTGCCAGCAGCGCTCGGGGACAGTTGAACACTGAAGCTTTCTTT.

CDR3 sequence (DNA): TGCAGCGTCGGACAGGGAAGATGGGAGCCCCAGCATTTT. Its translation is CSVGQGRWEPQHF. The rearrangement links TRBV29-1 to TRBJ1-5; TRBD1 matches at 8 bases. The J segment lost 8 bases and the V segment lost 6 bases, leaving 9 bases of the junction unmatched. There are 13 residues in the CDR3. Germline-derived CDR1 and CDR2 are SQVTM and ANQGSEA.

There are a few counts of this clonotype. The chain couples TRBV19 to TRBJ1-1, with unresolved D. The ends were cut back, 2 bases at V and 3 bases at J, with 10 bases in the middle. The germline gives CDR1 LNHDA, CDR2 SQIVND (reference sequence). CDR3 size: 14 residues. This CDR3 is CASSIRGTDTEAFF. In nucleotides, the CDR3 is TGTGCCAGTAGTATACGGGGAACGGACACTGAAGCTTTCTTT.

In the case of this clonotype: Germline is not matched at one junction end, which may reflect a read error. The V call is TRBV7-9, the J call TRBJ1-2; 9 nucleotides line up with TRBD1. Germline loops: CDR1 SEHNR, CDR2 FQNEAQ (reference sequence). This CDR3 contains 15 residues. The CDR3 nucleotides are TGCGCCAGCAGCTTCGTCCCGGGACAGGGCTATGGCTACACCTTC. It specifies CASSFVPGQGYGYTF.

This clonotype was counted between two and nine times. The chain uses TRBV9 and TRBJ2-7; possibly TRBD1 or TRBD2 for D (5 bases each). The CDR3 contains 14 residues. From germline, CDR1 is SGDLS and CDR2 YYNGEE. V lost 4 bases, J lost 3 bases, and 14 bases lay in between. CDR3 DNA sequence: TGTGCCAGCAGCCAGCCGGGACCAATCTACGAGCAGTACTTC. This sequence encodes CASSQPGPIYEQYF.

The CDR3 sequence: CASSYSMDRGFSPLHF. The CDR3, as DNA: TGTGCCAGCAGTTACTCGATGGACAGGGGGTTTTCACCCCTCCACTTT. V is TRBV7-2 and J is TRBJ1-6, with 10 bases identical to TRBD1. CDR3 length: 16 amino acids. Germline V CDR1 and CDR2: SGHTA, FQGNSA. The J segment lost 9 bases and the V segment lost 6 bases, leaving 11 bases of the junction unmatched.

This clonotype has just a few counts. The chain has TRBV20-1 and TRBJ1-1; D is perhaps TRBD1 (5 bases). The CDR3 is 14 residues long. V gave up 3 bases and J gave up 9 bases, with 20 bases separating them. CDR1 and CDR2 from the germline V gene are DFQATT and SNEGSKA (reference sequence). CDR3 loop: CSASYTGGNHQAFF. The CDR3 DNA is TGCAGTGCTAGTTACACAGGCGGAAACCACCAAGCTTTCTTT.

The chain carries TRBV20-1 and TRBJ1-4; 9 nucleotides line up with TRBD1. The CDR3 runs 13 residues. After removal of 6 bases from V and 7 bases from J, the junction contained 6 bases not matched to a gene. CDR1 is DFQATT, CDR2 SNEGSKA, per germline (reference sequence). CDR3 coding DNA: TGCAGTGCACCGACAGGGGGAGGTGAAAAACTGTTTTTT. Protein: CSAPTGGGEKLFF.

This clonotype has at least ten counts. The chain links TRBV5-1 to TRBJ1-1; 10 bases align to TRBD1. Germline V lookup: CDR1 SGHRS, CDR2 YFSETQ. This CDR3 has 13 amino acids. Losses at the gene ends were 3 bases for V and 5 bases for J; bases not matched to a gene: 1. This CDR3 is CASSWDRGTEAFF. The CDR3 coding sequence is TGCGCCAGCAGCTGGGACAGGGGAACTGAAGCTTTCTTT.

This chain uses TRBV9 with TRBJ2-5; D might be TRBD1 (6 bases). Between the trimmed V and J ends, which lost 0 bases and 4 bases, there was a span of 13 bases. CDR3 length: 15 residues. Germline-derived CDR1 and CDR2 are SGDLS and YYNGEE. Here the CDR3 reads CASSVEGVGPETQYF. CDR3 sequence (DNA): TGTGCCAGCAGCGTAGAGGGGGTGGGGCCAGAGACCCAGTACTTC.